Shown below are 14 T cell receptor beta chains from a single sample sequenced in a study of blood T cell repertoires in COVID-19. Clones were read by immunoSEQ multiplex PCR, and TCRdb kept only the in-frame ones, dropping some. The sample contains some 120,000 clones, about 70% of which appear only once. Sequencing was done on a sample of peripheral blood. These receptors were collected from a woman in her 70s with acute or convalescent COVID-19.

The chain joins TRBV21-1 to TRBJ2-7; the D call of TRBD1 is as the table states it, not checked on the DNA. TRBV21-1 is reported as a pseudogene. This CDR3 comprises 17 residues. The CDR3 region has the DNA TGTGCCAGCAGACTACTAAAGGGATGGGACAACTCCTACGAGCAGTACTTC. Amino acid sequence: CASRLLKGWDNSYEQYF.

The chain links TRBV6-5 to TRBJ2-3, with a tentative D call TRBD2 (5 bases). Germline V gene sequence: CDR1 MNHEY, CDR2 SVGAGI. V was trimmed by 4 bases and J by 1 base, leaving 12 bases between them. The CDR3 loop spans 15 amino acids. The DNA for the CDR3 is TGTGCCAGCAGTTCCCTAGCTTGGGGCACAGATACGCAGTATTTT. This codes for CASSSLAWGTDTQYF.

The chain uses TRBV12-5 and TRBJ2-3, with D maybe TRBD2 (6 bases). V lost 5 bases and J 4 bases, leaving 19 bases between the germline ends. The CDR3 extends over 16 amino acids. CDR1 LGHNT and CDR2 FRNRAP come from the germline V gene. The CDR3 DNA is TGTGCTAGTGGTCTCCCCTTCCGACTAGAGGCAGATACGCAGTATTTT. Amino acids: CASGLPFRLEADTQYF.

This sequence joins TRBV28 and TRBJ1-2, with 7 bases that match TRBD1. Germline CDR1 MDHEN, CDR2 SYDVKM. V trimming: 5 bases; J trimming: 4 bases; junction bases outside the gene matches: 7. The CDR3 is 14 amino acids. CDR3 loop: CASSPPGQPYGYTF. Written as DNA, the CDR3 is TGTGCCAGCAGTCCACCGGGACAGCCCTATGGCTACACCTTC.

The chain combines TRBV5-1 with TRBJ1-5, with 8 bases lining up with TRBD1. The germline gives CDR1 SGHRS, CDR2 YFSETQ. This CDR3 region has 13 residues. V lost 5 bases, J lost 9 bases, and 7 bases stayed unmatched. The CDR3 is CASRGDDRGPQHF. DNA for the CDR3: TGCGCCAGCAGGGGCGACGACAGGGGGCCCCAGCATTTT.

The rearrangement uses TRBV3-1 (or the pseudogene TRBV3-2) and TRBJ2-5; TRBD2 aligns across 13 bases. The CDR3 extends over 17 amino acids. J gave up 3 bases and V 0 bases, and 4 bases lay outside the gene matches. Germline V gene sequence: CDR1 LGHDT, CDR2 YNNKEL (reference sequence). The CDR3 spells CASSQDQGLAGEETQYF. DNA for the CDR3: TGTGCCAGCAGCCAAGACCAAGGACTAGCGGGGGAAGAGACCCAGTACTTC.

The chain combines TRBV5-1 with TRBJ2-7, with 7 bases aligning to TRBD1. With 0 bases clipped from V and 3 bases from J, the junction kept 12 bases outside the gene matches. From germline, CDR1 is SGHRS and CDR2 YFSETQ. The CDR3 consists of 17 residues. The CDR3 spells CASSLALQGDRGYEQYF. The CDR3 DNA reads TGCGCCAGCAGCTTGGCGCTCCAGGGGGATAGGGGCTACGAGCAGTACTTC.

This chain uses TRBV13 with TRBJ2-7, with D unclear. The CDR3 extends over 12 amino acids. Germline CDR1 PRHDT, CDR2 FYEKMQ (reference sequence). The V end lost 5 bases, the J end lost 3 bases, and 8 bases lay between the germline ends. As DNA, the CDR3 is TGTGCCAGCAGCGCCGGGTTCTACGAGCAGTACTTC. It is translated as CASSAGFYEQYF.

This clone has a handful of counts. The chain is built from TRBV3-1 (or the pseudogene TRBV3-2) and TRBJ1-2; 10 bases align to TRBD1. Losses at the gene ends were 1 base for V and 10 bases for J; bases not matched to a gene: 6. Germline CDR1 is LGHDT and CDR2 is YNNKEL (reference sequence). The CDR3 sequence is 14 residues long. CDR3 sequence reads: CASSQARQGAFYTF. CDR3 bases: TGTGCCAGCAGCCAAGCCCGACAGGGGGCCTTCTACACCTTC.

The V and J genes are TRBV2 and TRBJ1-2, with 9 bases matching TRBD1. The V and J ends lost 10 bases and 6 bases, in that order; junction bases with no gene match: 12. Germline V gene sequence: CDR1 SNHLY, CDR2 FYNNEI. This CDR3 has 14 amino acids. The CDR3 sequence: CAIKMGTGKDGYTF. The DNA of the CDR3 is TGTGCCATCAAGATGGGGACAGGGAAGGATGGCTACACCTTC. The complete variable domain, with remaining parts taken from reference TRBV2 and TRBJ1-2, reads EPEVTQTPSHQVTQMGQEVILRCVPISNHLYFYWYRQILGQKVEFLVSFYNNEISEKSEIFDDQFSVERPDGSNFTLKIRSTKLEDSAMYFCAIKMGTGKDGYTFGSGTRLTVV.

This chain uses TRBV10-1 with TRBJ2-2; D is ambiguous. V was trimmed by 2 bases and J by 5 bases, leaving 9 bases between them. The CDR3 totals 14 residues. Germline assignment: CDR1 WNHNN and CDR2 SYGVQD (reference sequence). The DNA of the CDR3 is TGCGCCAGCAGTGAGAGTCCGGGTACCGGGGAGCTGTTTTTT. Translation gives CASSESPGTGELFF.

The rearrangement joins TRBV5-6 to TRBJ2-7, with D maybe TRBD1 (6 bases). The V end lost 3 bases, the J end lost 0 bases, and 13 bases lay between the germline ends. The V gene's germline CDR1 is SGHDT and CDR2 YYEEEE. CDR3 length: 15 amino acids. CDR3 region: CASSSPRTASYEQYF. Here the CDR3 DNA reads TGTGCCAGCAGCTCGCCCCGGACAGCCTCCTACGAGCAGTACTTC.

V usage is TRBV11-1 and J usage is TRBJ2-1, with 11 bases matching TRBD2. The CDR3 consists of 15 residues. In germline, CDR1 is SGHAT, CDR2 FQDESV (reference sequence). The J segment lost 4 bases and the V segment lost 2 bases, leaving 1 base of the junction unmatched. The CDR3 spells CASSLRLAGYNEQFF. In nucleotides, the CDR3 is TGTGCCAGCAGCTTAAGACTAGCGGGATACAATGAGCAGTTCTTC. The full variable domain, its missing parts supplied by reference TRBV11-1 and TRBJ2-1, is EAEVAQSPRYKITEKSQAVAFWCDPISGHATLYWYRQILGQGPELLVQFQDESVVDDSQLPKDRFSAERLKGVDSTLKIQPAELGDSAMYLCASSLRLAGYNEQFFGPGTRLTVL.

The V gene is TRBV10-2, the J gene TRBJ1-4; 10 nucleotides match TRBD1. The germline gives CDR1 WSHSY, CDR2 SAAADI. This CDR3 is built from 17 residues. The V segment lost 2 bases and the J segment 3 bases; nucleotides outside the gene matches: 6. The CDR3 coding sequence is TGCGCCAGCAGTGAGCGTACCGGGACAGGGGCTAATGAAAAACTGTTTTTT. Protein: CASSERTGTGANEKLFF.